The 25 T cell receptor beta chains below come from one sample, sequenced in a study of cytomegalovirus exposure and HLA in healthy donors. Primers for the PCR totalled 60 Vbeta and 13 Jbeta. Clones were sequenced by immunoSEQ multiplex PCR, and TCRdb holds only the in-frame ones, with some missing. The sample includes 100,000 to 120,000 clones, more than 75% of them seen just once. The sample was PBMCs. All receptors derive from a man aged 35 to 55 in good health and CMV-seronegative.

The V gene is TRBV7-3, the J gene TRBJ1-2, with D maybe TRBD1 (6 bases). Trimming shortened V by 4 bases and J by 7 bases, and 10 bases separated the two germline ends. Germline-derived CDR1 and CDR2 are SGHTA and FQGTGA. The CDR3 is 12 amino acids. This chain's CDR3 is CASSSQGSGYTF. The DNA of the CDR3 is TGTGCCAGCAGCTCACAGGGTTCTGGCTACACCTTC.

The chain employs TRBV7-2 and TRBJ2-7; 11 nucleotides align to TRBD2. The germline V gene encodes CDR1 SGHTA and CDR2 FQGNSA. The CDR3 contains 15 residues. Losses at the gene ends were 5 bases for V and 6 bases for J; bases not matched to a gene: 9. The CDR3 nucleotides are TGTGCCAGCAGCCCTGGGACTAGCGGACCTGCCGAGCAGTACTTC. Protein: CASSPGTSGPAEQYF. The whole variable domain, filled in from reference TRBV7-2 and TRBJ2-7, reads GAGVSQSPSNKVTEKGKDVELRCDPISGHTALYWYRQSLGQGLEFLIYFQGNSAPDKSGLPSDRFSAERTGGSVSTLTIQRTQQEDSAVYLCASSPGTSGPAEQYFGPGTRLTVT.

The DNA for the CDR3 is TGTGCCAGTAGTATAGAAGCGGCCGCCGGCAATCAGCCCCAGCATTTT. It is translated as CASSIEAAAGNQPQHF. The chain is built from TRBV19 and TRBJ1-5; D unclear. The ends were cut back, 0 bases at V and 2 bases at J, with 11 bases in the middle. Germline assignment: CDR1 LNHDA and CDR2 SQIVND (reference sequence). The CDR3 spans 16 residues.

As DNA, the CDR3 is TGTGCCAGCAGCGCCCGGGACAGGGGGCTCGAGGAGACCCAGTACTTC. Translation gives CASSARDRGLEETQYF. The rearrangement uses TRBV5-6 and TRBJ2-5, with 12 bases identical to TRBD1. This CDR3 contains 16 residues. The germline V gene encodes CDR1 SGHDT and CDR2 YYEEEE. V shed 4 bases and J 5 bases; nucleotides not matched to a gene: 9.

This clone appeared a single time. The rearrangement joins TRBV7-2 to TRBJ1-1, with 7 positions matching TRBD1. There are 16 residues in the CDR3. Germline V gene lookup returns CDR1 SGHTA and CDR2 FQGNSA. V shed 4 bases and J 0 bases; nucleotides not matched to a gene: 8. The CDR3 DNA follows: TGTGCCAGCAGCTCCGCCGGGACAGACTTGAACACTGAAGCTTTCTTT. Its protein is CASSSAGTDLNTEAFF.

Written as DNA, the CDR3 is TGCGCCAGCAGTGCCGAGAGGTCGGATCAGCCCCAGCATTTT. Encoded protein: CASSAERSDQPQHF. The V gene is TRBV4-3, the J gene TRBJ1-5; D is uncertain. CDR3 size: 14 residues. CDR1 and CDR2 (germline): LGHNA, YSLEER. The V end was cut by 6 bases, the J end by 5 bases, with 14 bases between.

The chain uses TRBV10-3 and TRBJ2-3; 12 bases agree with TRBD1. This CDR3 is 16 amino acids long. The J segment lost 5 bases and the V segment lost 5 bases, leaving 8 bases of the junction unmatched. Looked up from germline, CDR1 is ENHRY and CDR2 is SYGVKD. This CDR3 is CAISSPGQGAEDTQYF. The CDR3 bases are TGTGCCATCAGTAGCCCGGGACAGGGGGCAGAAGATACGCAGTATTTT.

The chain has TRBV2 and TRBJ1-2, with 12 bases identical to TRBD1. The CDR3 extends over 16 amino acids. Germline CDR1 and CDR2: SNHLY and FYNNEI. Losses at the gene ends were 6 bases for V and 8 bases for J; bases not matched to a gene: 13. The CDR3 coding sequence is TGTGCCAGCAGCGGATGGTCGACCGGGACAGGGGGCGGCTACACCTTC. Amino acid sequence: CASSGWSTGTGGGYTF. Using reference TRBV2 and TRBJ1-2 for the parts outside the CDR3, the full variable domain is EPEVTQTPSHQVTQMGQEVILRCVPISNHLYFYWYRQILGQKVEFLVSFYNNEISEKSEIFDDQFSVERPDGSNFTLKIRSTKLEDSAMYFCASSGWSTGTGGGYTFGSGTRLTVV.

The genes are TRBV9 and TRBJ1-3; possible D gene TRBD1, 6 bases. There are 15 residues in the CDR3. V lost 5 bases and J lost 0, with 12 bases in between. Germline CDR1 and CDR2: SGDLS and YYNGEE. DNA of the CDR3: TGTGCCAGCAGTGTTACAGGGACCTCTGGAAACACCATATATTTT. This encodes CASSVTGTSGNTIYF. Full variable domain (remainder filled in from reference TRBV9 and TRBJ1-3): DSGVTQTPKHLITATGQRVTLRCSPRSGDLSVYWYQQSLDQGLQFLIQYYNGEERAKGNILERFSAQQFPDLHSELNLSSLELGDSALYFCASSVTGTSGNTIYFGEGSWLTVV.

The table lists this clone with a few counts. The J gene is TRBJ2-2, the V gene TRBV9; maybe TRBD1 (6 bases). CDR3 length: 16 amino acids. The germline V gene has CDR1 SGDLS and CDR2 YYNGEE. V lost 0 bases and J 3 bases, leaving 12 bases between the germline ends. The CDR3 DNA follows: TGTGCCAGCAGCGTAGAACAGGGAAGGCACACCGGGGAGCTGTTTTTT. The encoded protein is CASSVEQGRHTGELFF.

The J gene is TRBJ1-6, the V gene TRBV5-1; possibly TRBD1 for D (5 bases). V lost 6 bases, J lost 6 bases, and 10 bases lay in between. Germline CDR1 reads SGHRS; CDR2 reads YFSETQ. The CDR3 covers 13 residues. CDR3 in DNA: TGCGCCAGCATGGCAGGGCGTAATTCACCCCTCCACTTT. Protein sequence: CASMAGRNSPLHF.

This clone has a single count. The rearrangement links TRBV5-1 to TRBJ2-3; no reliable D call. The V end was cut by 5 bases, the J end by 0 bases, with 22 bases between. The CDR3 is 18 amino acids. Germline CDR1 and CDR2: SGHRS and YFSETQ. CDR3 in amino acids: CASRLRPVTGGSTDTQYF. For the CDR3, the DNA is TGCGCCAGCAGATTGAGGCCCGTAACTGGCGGTAGCACAGATACGCAGTATTTT.

The gene calls are TRBV25-1 and TRBJ2-3, with D hard to call. Germline V gene sequence: CDR1 MGHDK, CDR2 SYGVNS. The V and J ends lost 2 bases and 5 bases respectively, with 5 bases between them. CDR3 size: 12 residues. CDR3 nucleotide sequence: TGTGCCAGCAGTGAAATCGGAGATACGCAGTATTTT. Translated, it gives CASSEIGDTQYF.

The chain is built from TRBV6-5 and TRBJ2-3, with D maybe TRBD1 (6 bases). This CDR3 comprises 14 residues. The V end was cut by 5 bases, the J end by 9 bases, with 18 bases between. From germline, CDR1 is MNHEY and CDR2 SVGAGI. The CDR3 region is CASSRGIEMETQYF. CDR3 DNA: TGTGCCAGCAGTAGGGGGATCGAGATGGAAACGCAGTATTTT.

This chain connects TRBV27 to TRBJ1-1; possibly TRBD1 for D (6 bases). V was pared by 7 bases and J by 4 bases, with 16 bases between. CDR1 and CDR2 (germline): MNHEY, SMNVEV (reference sequence). There are 14 residues in the CDR3. This CDR3 reads CASKPAGDVTEAFF. CDR3 coding DNA: TGTGCCAGCAAACCAGCAGGGGACGTCACTGAAGCTTTCTTT.

The V gene is TRBV30, the J gene TRBJ1-2; TRBD1 might be the D (5 bases). Germline V gives CDR1 GTSNPN, CDR2 SVGIG (reference sequence). CDR3 size: 12 residues. The germline V and J ends were trimmed by 3 bases and 2 bases, with 7 bases remaining between them. The chain's CDR3 is CAWRKGNYGYTF. CDR3 nucleotide sequence: TGTGCCTGGAGGAAGGGGAACTATGGCTACACCTTC.

This chain connects TRBV5-4 to TRBJ2-7; possibly TRBD2 for D (5 bases). CDR3 size: 14 residues. V gave up 4 bases and J gave up 6 bases, with 17 bases separating them. Per germline, CDR1 SGHNT and CDR2 YYREEE (reference sequence). The CDR3 loop reads CASSLAGVPIEQYF. In DNA form, the CDR3 reads TGTGCCAGCAGCCTTGCCGGGGTCCCTATCGAGCAGTACTTC.

This chain links TRBV19 with TRBJ1-5; 7 bases line up with TRBD1. CDR1 is LNHDA and CDR2 is SQIVND in the germline V gene (reference sequence). The CDR3 sequence is 14 residues long. CDR3 nucleotides: TGTGCGACCAAGGGGACAGCGGACTATCAGCCCCAGCATTTT. Translated: CATKGTADYQPQHF.

V is TRBV5-4 and J is TRBJ1-4; TRBD1 matches 7 bases. V dropped 4 bases and J dropped 8; count of bases not matched to a gene: 5. The CDR3 has 13 amino acids. From germline, CDR1 is SGHNT and CDR2 YYREEE (reference sequence). The CDR3 here is CASSPRGEEKLFF. CDR3 nucleotides: TGTGCCAGCAGCCCCAGGGGGGAAGAAAAACTGTTTTTT.

The CDR3 sequence is CASSYSTGTNQPQHF. Written as DNA, the CDR3 is TGTGCCAGCAGTTACTCGACAGGTACCAATCAGCCCCAGCATTTT. This chain links TRBV6-6 with TRBJ1-5, with a possible D match to TRBD1 (6 bases). Trimming removed 0 bases at V and 3 bases at J, with 9 bases between. Germline CDR1 reads MNHNY; CDR2 reads SVGAGI (reference sequence). The CDR3 extends over 15 amino acids.

The chain is built from TRBV7-2 and TRBJ1-5; D unresolved. Germline V gene data show CDR1 as SGHTA and CDR2 as FQGNSA. The V end was cut by 2 bases, the J end by 7 bases, with 9 bases between. The CDR3 is 13 amino acids. The CDR3 here is CASSLSLGQPQHF. DNA for the CDR3: TGTGCCAGCAGCTTAAGTCTGGGCCAGCCCCAGCATTTT.

This sequence joins TRBV25-1 and TRBJ2-5; 7 bases align to TRBD1. V trimming: 4 bases; J trimming: 4 bases; junction bases outside the gene matches: 6. The germline CDR1 and CDR2 sequences are MGHDK and SYGVNS. The length of the CDR3 is 14 residues. The CDR3 DNA follows: TGTGCCAGCAGTGGATTACAGGGGCGAGAGACCCAGTACTTC. Its translation: CASSGLQGRETQYF.

This clone was seen only a few times. The J gene is TRBJ1-1, the V gene TRBV6-5, with 7 bases lining up with TRBD1. J lost 5 bases, V lost 7 bases, and 7 bases had no gene match. Germline values: CDR1 MNHEY, CDR2 SVGAGI. The CDR3 runs to 13 residues. The DNA of the CDR3 is TGTGCCAGCACGAAGACAGGGTCGACTGAAGCTTTCTTT. Residues: CASTKTGSTEAFF.

The V call is TRBV5-5, the J call TRBJ2-1; TRBD2 matches 8 bases. The CDR3 consists of 14 residues. V was pared by 2 bases and J by 6 bases, with 4 bases of the junction left unmatched. Per the germline V gene, CDR1 is SGHKS and CDR2 is YYEKEE (reference sequence). The DNA for the CDR3 is TGTGCCAGCAGCTTCGGACTAGCATTCAATGAGCAGTTCTTC. It codes for CASSFGLAFNEQFF.

The chain is built from TRBV9 and TRBJ1-1; TRBD1 aligns across 9 bases. The V and J ends lost 0 bases and 4 bases, in that order; junction bases with no gene match: 4. The length of the CDR3 is 15 residues. Per the germline V gene, CDR1 is SGDLS and CDR2 is YYNGEE. CDR3 DNA sequence: TGTGCCAGCAGCGTAGTACAGGGGGCCTTCACTGAAGCTTTCTTT. Encoded protein: CASSVVQGAFTEAFF.